These 28 T cell receptor beta chains were sequenced from one sample in a study of T cells in Graves' hyperthyroidism and ophthalmopathy. Amplified regions were TCR beta CDR3 sequences from RNA transcripts. The HTBI primer set served for first-round RT-PCR of the TCR CDR3. TCRdb ran MiXCR on the multiplex PCR reads and lists one entry per CDR3 protein. The data show around 600,000 distinct CDR3 sequences, 12% to 15% seen once. Sequencing used blood. The receptors come from a woman between 18 and 29 years old with Graves' ophthalmopathy.

The chain has TRBV14 and TRBJ1-2; tentative D call: TRBD1 (5 bases). This CDR3 is 15 amino acids long. Trimming removed 3 bases at V and 4 bases at J, with 15 bases between. Germline-derived CDR1 and CDR2 are SGHDN and FVKESK. The DNA for the CDR3 is TGTGCCAGCAGCCAGACAGAGGGGCCTATCTATGGCTACACCTTC. Protein product: CASSQTEGPIYGYTF.

This clonotype was detected ten times or more. The chain combines TRBV27 with TRBJ2-1; 11 bases line up with TRBD1. V lost 3 bases to trimming and J lost 7 bases; unmatched junction nucleotides: 5. The CDR3 sequence is 15 residues long. Looked up from germline, CDR1 is MNHEY and CDR2 is SMNVEV (reference sequence). For the CDR3, the DNA is TGTGCCAGCAGTTTGGGGACAGGGGGTAGGAATGAGCAGTTCTTC. It translates to CASSLGTGGRNEQFF.

The table lists this clonotype with many counts. The chain carries TRBV5-5 and TRBJ1-1, with no clear D. Trimming left V 1 base short and J 2 bases short, with 9 bases between. The CDR3 spans 14 residues. Germline V gene sequence: CDR1 SGHKS, CDR2 YYEKEE (reference sequence). The CDR3 DNA sequence: TGTGCCAGCAGCTTGATCCGTATAAACACTGAAGCTTTCTTT. Translation gives CASSLIRINTEAFF. Filled out from reference TRBV5-5 and TRBJ1-1, the complete variable domain reads DAGVTQSPTHLIKTRGQQVTLRCSPISGHKSVSWYQQVLGQGPQFIFQYYEKEERGRGNFPDRFSARQFPNYSSELNVNALLLGDSALYLCASSLIRINTEAFFGQGTRLTVV.

This clonotype was detected ten times or more. The chain is built from TRBV11-2 and TRBJ1-5, with D maybe TRBD1 (5 bases). Germline-derived CDR1 and CDR2 are SGHAT and FQNNGV. The CDR3 runs to 14 residues. Trimming removed 5 bases from V and 3 bases from J, with 11 bases in between. CDR3 amino acids: CASSPQGNNQPQHF. CDR3 coding DNA: TGTGCCAGCAGCCCCCAGGGCAACAATCAGCCCCAGCATTTT.

Ten or more counts support this clonotype. This chain connects TRBV20-1 to TRBJ2-7; tentatively, D is TRBD1 or TRBD2 (5 bases each). Per the germline V gene, CDR1 is DFQATT and CDR2 is SNEGSKA (reference sequence). Between the trimmed V and J ends, which lost 4 bases and 3 bases, there was a span of 16 bases. The CDR3 runs 14 residues. CDR3 nucleotides: TGCAGTGCTACGGGACCCTGGGGAAACTACGAGCAGTACTTC. This sequence encodes CSATGPWGNYEQYF.

This clonotype came up many times. The chain combines TRBV28 with TRBJ2-7; 9 positions agree with TRBD2. The CDR3 runs to 15 residues. Losses at the gene ends were 0 bases for V and 4 bases for J; bases not matched to a gene: 4. CDR1 is MDHEN and CDR2 is SYDVKM in the germline V gene. The DNA of the CDR3 is TGTGCCAGCAGTTTATGGGCGGGAGGGCGGTACGAGCAGTACTTC. The encoded protein is CASSLWAGGRYEQYF.

This clonotype was counted a few times. CDR3 region: CASSLALAPYEQYF. The CDR3 DNA follows: TGTGCCAGCAGCTTGGCTTTGGCCCCCTACGAGCAGTACTTC. The chain links TRBV5-4 to TRBJ2-7; D is uncertain. Germline CDR1 SGHNT, CDR2 YYREEE (reference sequence). CDR3 length equals 14 residues. Trimming left V 0 bases short and J 2 bases short, with 9 bases between.

This clonotype was seen ten or more times. CDR3 bases: TGTGCCAGCACCAAACATGAAAACTACGAGCAGTACTTC. This gives the protein CASTKHENYEQYF. The chain is built from TRBV12-3 or TRBV12-4 and TRBJ2-7; D call uncertain. The V and J ends lost 7 bases and 3 bases respectively, with 13 bases between them. CDR3 length: 13 residues.

The chain links TRBV11-1 to TRBJ1-6; perhaps TRBD1 as D (5 bases). V was shortened by 3 bases and J by 8 bases, with 11 bases between the two germline ends. The CDR3 extends over 14 amino acids. Germline V lookup: CDR1 SGHAT, CDR2 FQDESV (reference sequence). The CDR3 reads CASSLPQGHSPLHF. In DNA, the CDR3 is TGTGCCAGCAGCTTGCCTCAGGGTCATTCACCCCTCCACTTT.

This clonotype has ten or more counts. The chain is built from TRBV15 and TRBJ2-7; D might be TRBD1 (6 bases). V gave up 2 bases and J gave up 4 bases, with 18 bases separating them. Germline-derived CDR1 and CDR2 are LNHNV and YYDKDF (reference sequence). This CDR3 region has 16 residues. CDR3 DNA sequence: TGTGCCACCAGCAGAACTTCCACAGGGAACCCGTACGAGCAGTACTTC. Translated: CATSRTSTGNPYEQYF.

This clonotype was recorded many times. The J gene is TRBJ2-7, the V gene TRBV28; D possibly corresponds to TRBD1 (5 bases). CDR3 size: 13 residues. V dropped 7 bases and J dropped 3 bases, with 13 bases sitting between them. Germline CDR1 reads MDHEN; CDR2 reads SYDVKM. CDR3 nucleotides: TGTGCCAGCACCTCGGGCCAGGGCTACGAGCAGTACTTC. Translation: CASTSGQGYEQYF.

This clonotype was recorded at least ten times. The chain uses TRBV7-2 and TRBJ2-1; 9 bases fit TRBD2. This CDR3 comprises 17 residues. CDR1 is SGHTA and CDR2 is FQGNSA in the germline V gene. Trimming at V came to 1 base and at J to 4 bases, leaving 8 bases not matched to a gene. CDR3 coding DNA: TGTGCCAGCAGCTTAGAGGTAGGGCTAGCGGGGTACAATGAGCAGTTCTTC. It encodes CASSLEVGLAGYNEQFF.

The chain joins TRBV11-3 to TRBJ1-3; D unclear. The CDR3 has 15 residues. Germline V gene lookup returns CDR1 SGHNT and CDR2 YENEEA. The ends were cut back, 1 base at V and 0 bases at J, with 7 bases in the middle. CDR3 region: CASSLVSSSGNTIYF. CDR3 coding DNA: TGTGCCAGCAGCTTAGTCAGCAGCTCTGGAAACACCATATATTTT.

The V and J genes are TRBV6-1 and TRBJ2-7; 10 nucleotides align to TRBD2. The CDR3 is made up of 14 amino acids. Germline loops: CDR1 MNHNS, CDR2 SASEGT. After removal of 2 bases from V and 6 bases from J, the junction contained 4 bases not matched to a gene. DNA for the CDR3: TGTGCCAGCAGTGAACTACTAGCGGGGTCCGAGCAGTACTTC. As protein: CASSELLAGSEQYF.

The chain has TRBV4-1 and TRBJ2-7; 14 nucleotides line up with TRBD2. Germline V lookup: CDR1 MGHRA, CDR2 YSYEKL. The V segment lost 4 bases and the J segment 3 bases; nucleotides outside the gene matches: 8. This CDR3 spans 17 amino acids. In DNA form, the CDR3 reads TGCGCCAGCAGCCTTGGGACTAGCGGGAGCATCGGCTACGAGCAGTACTTC. Translated, it gives CASSLGTSGSIGYEQYF.

The chain recombines TRBV7-3 with TRBJ1-2, with TRBD1 identical over 8 bases. From germline, CDR1 is SGHTA and CDR2 FQGTGA. V shed 0 bases and J 7 bases; nucleotides not matched to a gene: 4. The CDR3 runs to 14 residues. The CDR3 DNA is TGTGCCAGCAGCTTAACGGACAGGGCCTTTGGCTACACCTTC. This sequence encodes CASSLTDRAFGYTF.

This clonotype has ten or more counts. J is TRBJ2-7 and V is TRBV5-5, with 7 bases matching TRBD1. Germline CDR1 reads SGHKS; CDR2 reads YYEKEE (reference sequence). The CDR3 runs 13 residues. Losses at the gene ends were 4 bases for V and 2 bases for J; bases not matched to a gene: 3. The CDR3 loop reads CASSIQGAYEQYF. CDR3 DNA sequence: TGTGCCAGCAGCATCCAGGGGGCCTACGAGCAGTACTTC.

In its sample, this clonotype was seen many times. The chain is built from TRBV6-6 and TRBJ2-1, with D tentatively TRBD2 (5 bases). The V gene lost 0 bases and the J gene lost 7 bases, with 10 bases spanning the gap. This CDR3 region has 14 residues. Germline V gives CDR1 MNHNY, CDR2 SVGAGI (reference sequence). The CDR3 DNA sequence: TGTGCCAGCAGTTACTCACTAGGACTGAATGAGCAGTTCTTC. This encodes CASSYSLGLNEQFF.

This clonotype was detected only a few times. V gene TRBV19 combines with J gene TRBJ1-1, with D perhaps matching TRBD1 (5 bases). V lost 5 bases and J lost 5, with 15 bases in between. This CDR3 has 14 residues. Germline lookup yields CDR1 LNHDA and CDR2 SQIVND (reference sequence). DNA for the CDR3: TGTGCCAGTAGTTCGGGACCACCAGGGACTGAAGCTTTCTTT. Translated: CASSSGPPGTEAFF. Full variable domain (remainder filled in from reference TRBV19 and TRBJ1-1): DGGITQSPKYLFRKEGQNVTLSCEQNLNHDAMYWYRQDPGQGLRLIYYSQIVNDFQKGDIAEGYSVSREKKESFPLTVTSAQKNPTAFYLCASSSGPPGTEAFFGQGTRLTVV.

This clonotype was counted many times. The chain combines TRBV2 with TRBJ1-2; D remains ambiguous. The CDR3 loop spans 14 amino acids. Per the germline V gene, CDR1 is SNHLY and CDR2 is FYNNEI. V lost 9 bases and J lost 2, with 16 bases in between. DNA of the CDR3: TGTGCCAGTTTGAAGGGTGGGGTGAACTATGGCTACACCTTC. Residues: CASLKGGVNYGYTF. Variable domain in full (rest from reference TRBV2 and TRBJ1-2): EPEVTQTPSHQVTQMGQEVILRCVPISNHLYFYWYRQILGQKVEFLVSFYNNEISEKSEIFDDQFSVERPDGSNFTLKIRSTKLEDSAMYFCASLKGGVNYGYTFGSGTRLTVV.

This clonotype has a count of ten or more. CDR3 protein: CASSPGTGNNSPLHF. The CDR3 DNA reads TGTGCCAGCAGCCCCGGGACGGGAAATAATTCACCCCTCCACTTT. The chain is built from TRBV12-3 or TRBV12-4 and TRBJ1-6; tentative D call: TRBD1 (5 bases). CDR3 length: 15 residues. Between the trimmed V and J ends, which lost 6 bases and 5 bases, there was a span of 14 bases.

This clonotype was observed at least ten times. The rearrangement uses TRBV7-2 and TRBJ1-1; possibly TRBD1 for D (5 bases). Germline CDR1 reads SGHTA; CDR2 reads FQGNSA. The CDR3 has 13 amino acids. V lost 5 bases and J lost 8, with 15 bases in between. CDR3 sequence: CASSPRQGLEAFF. As DNA, the CDR3 is TGTGCCAGCAGCCCGAGGCAGGGTTTAGAAGCTTTCTTT.

This clonotype has just a few counts. The CDR3 protein is CASRPEGLAGNEQFF. The CDR3 DNA reads TGCGCCAGCAGGCCAGAGGGACTAGCGGGAAATGAGCAGTTCTTC. This chain uses TRBV5-1 with TRBJ2-1; 13 nucleotides agree with TRBD2. This CDR3 has 15 amino acids. Germline V CDR1 and CDR2: SGHRS, YFSETQ. After removal of 5 bases from V and 7 bases from J, the junction contained 6 bases not matched to a gene.

In this sample, this clonotype turned up many times. V usage is TRBV2 and J usage is TRBJ1-5; no definite D call. This CDR3 contains 13 residues. The germline V gene has CDR1 SNHLY and CDR2 FYNNEI. Between the trimmed V and J ends, which lost 5 bases and 2 bases, there was a span of 7 bases. The CDR3: CASSWRGNQPQHF. In DNA form, the CDR3 reads TGTGCCAGCAGTTGGAGGGGCAATCAGCCCCAGCATTTT.

This clonotype was counted ten times or more. CDR3 region: CASSSPPPEAGELFF. In DNA, the CDR3 is TGTGCCAGCAGTTCCCCCCCCCCAGAGGCCGGGGAGCTGTTTTTT. This sequence joins TRBV12-3 or TRBV12-4 and TRBJ2-2, with D uncertain. The CDR3 contains 15 residues. The V and J ends lost 4 bases and 6 bases respectively, with 15 bases between them.

The table lists this clonotype with a few counts. The V and J genes are TRBV20-1 and TRBJ1-2; 8 bases match TRBD1. CDR3 length: 14 residues. The V segment lost 0 bases and the J segment 4 bases; nucleotides outside the gene matches: 4. The germline V gene has CDR1 DFQATT and CDR2 SNEGSKA (reference sequence). The DNA of the CDR3 is TGCAGTGCTAGAGATGGACAGGGTTCCTATGGCTACACCTTC. Its translation is CSARDGQGSYGYTF.

This clonotype was recorded a few times. The chain employs TRBV19 and TRBJ2-7, with D tentatively TRBD2 (6 bases). The V gene lost 11 bases and the J gene lost 3 bases, with 23 bases spanning the gap. From germline, CDR1 is LNHDA and CDR2 SQIVND (reference sequence). The CDR3 runs to 15 residues. CDR3 nucleotides: TGTGCCTTCCGAATGGGGGGAGCTAGGGGCTACGAGCAGTACTTC. Residues: CAFRMGGARGYEQYF.

This clonotype was recorded many times. The V gene is TRBV5-1, the J gene TRBJ2-3, with 7 bases that match TRBD2. V lost 4 bases to trimming and J lost 7 bases; unmatched junction nucleotides: 12. CDR1 is SGHRS and CDR2 is YFSETQ in the germline V gene. The CDR3 extends over 15 amino acids. CDR3 amino acids: CASSGRESSSHTQYF. The DNA for the CDR3 is TGCGCCAGCAGCGGGCGGGAGTCTAGCAGCCATACGCAGTATTTT.